A single sample gave rise to the 11 T cell receptor beta chains below, sequenced in a study of beta chain features in type 1 diabetes. The sequenced template was cDNA made from the entire isolated RNA. Profiling relied on immunoSEQ multiplex PCR, and the TCRdb table lists in-frame clones only, not all of them. The sample holds 240,000 or so clones, just over 20% seen once. What these receptors recognize is not known. Study observations and caveats: The study found moderately but significantly shorter TCRB CDR3s in all four CD4+ subsets of Type 1 diabetes patients.

The specimen was naive CD4+ T cells from blood. The receptor set was obtained from a woman in her thirties or forties with type 1 diabetes.

The V gene is TRBV9, the J gene TRBJ2-1; D possibly corresponds to TRBD1 (5 bases). The CDR3 is 16 residues long. Looked up from germline, CDR1 is SGDLS and CDR2 is YYNGEE. V was pared by 4 bases and J by 4 bases, with 18 bases between. The CDR3 is CASSLGPRTWYNEQFF. Written as DNA, the CDR3 is TGTGCCAGCAGCTTGGGGCCTAGGACGTGGTACAATGAGCAGTTCTTC. The complete variable domain, with remaining parts taken from reference TRBV9 and TRBJ2-1, reads DSGVTQTPKHLITATGQRVTLRCSPRSGDLSVYWYQQSLDQGLQFLIQYYNGEERAKGNILERFSAQQFPDLHSELNLSSLELGDSALYFCASSLGPRTWYNEQFFGPGTRLTVL.

This clone showed up just a few times. V gene TRBV2 combines with J gene TRBJ1-5; 7 positions agree with TRBD1. Germline trimming cut 4 bases from V and 6 bases from J; bases unmatched to any gene: 6. Germline V gives CDR1 SNHLY, CDR2 FYNNEI. The CDR3 sequence is 14 residues long. This CDR3 is CASSGYQGGQPQHF. The CDR3 nucleotides read TGTGCCAGCAGTGGGTACCAGGGGGGTCAGCCCCAGCATTTT.

This chain uses TRBV4-2 with TRBJ2-7; 8 bases are shared with TRBD2. The CDR3 has 15 amino acids. The germline gives CDR1 LGHNA, CDR2 YNFKEQ. The J segment lost 4 bases and the V segment lost 3 bases, leaving 8 bases of the junction unmatched. CDR3 amino acids: CASSQSGGTGYEQYF. The CDR3, as DNA: TGTGCCAGCAGCCAGAGCGGGGGCACGGGGTACGAGCAGTACTTC.

Of note for this clone: The identical CDR3 is also encoded by other nucleotide sequences in the sample. The chain recombines TRBV7-3 with TRBJ1-1; unclear D gene. V was pared by 2 bases and J by 1 base, with 5 bases between. Germline assignment: CDR1 SGHTA and CDR2 FQGTGA. The CDR3 is made up of 13 amino acids. The CDR3 DNA sequence: TGTGCCAGCAGCTTATCGGGGAACACTGAAGCTTTCTTT. Translation gives CASSLSGNTEAFF.

J is TRBJ2-5 and V is TRBV7-2; TRBD2 is a possible D gene (7 bases). With 6 bases removed from V and 5 bases from J, the gap between germline ends came to 19 bases. CDR3 length equals 15 residues. Germline V lookup: CDR1 SGHTA, CDR2 FQGNSA. As DNA, the CDR3 is TGTGCCAGCAGGACCGGGGGCGGGAGATGGGAGACCCAGTACTTC. Its protein is CASRTGGGRWETQYF.

The table lists this clone with a few counts. This chain links TRBV28 with TRBJ1-1; no reliable D call. This CDR3 contains 11 residues. Germline values: CDR1 MDHEN, CDR2 SYDVKM. Trimming took 5 bases from V and 5 from J, leaving 6 bases between them. CDR3 nucleotide sequence: TGTGCCAGCAGTATTCAAACTGAAGCTTTCTTT. This sequence encodes CASSIQTEAFF.

This clone was detected only once. CDR3 bases: TGTGCCAGCAGTGATACCAGGGTAAACATTCAGTACTTC. Residues: CASSDTRVNIQYF. The V call is TRBV2, the J call TRBJ2-4; the D gene is possibly TRBD1 (5 bases). The CDR3 is 13 amino acids. The ends were cut back, 3 bases at V and 6 bases at J, with 9 bases in the middle. Germline CDR1 is SNHLY and CDR2 is FYNNEI. The full variable domain, completed using reference TRBV2 and TRBJ2-4, is EPEVTQTPSHQVTQMGQEVILRCVPISNHLYFYWYRQILGQKVEFLVSFYNNEISEKSEIFDDQFSVERPDGSNFTLKIRSTKLEDSAMYFCASSDTRVNIQYFGAGTRLSVL.

The gene calls are TRBV16 and TRBJ1-4, with 12 bases that match TRBD1. The V gene's germline CDR1 is KGHSY and CDR2 FQNENV. The V segment lost 4 bases and the J segment 8 bases; nucleotides outside the gene matches: 5. The CDR3 has 15 residues. CDR3 region: CASSPPGQGAEKLFF. Written as DNA, the CDR3 is TGTGCCAGCAGCCCTCCGGGACAGGGGGCGGAAAAACTGTTTTTT.

V gene TRBV18 combines with J gene TRBJ2-1; TRBD2 matches 10 bases. CDR3 length equals 15 residues. Germline V lookup: CDR1 KGHSH, CDR2 LQKENI. V was clipped by 6 bases and J by 3 bases; unmatched bases: 5. CDR3: CASSPGTSDYNEQFF. CDR3 bases: TGTGCCAGCTCCCCCGGGACTAGCGACTACAATGAGCAGTTCTTC.

The gene calls are TRBV10-3 and TRBJ1-5; the D is unclear. V was shortened by 3 bases and J by 0 bases, with 3 bases between the two germline ends. The CDR3 has 13 residues. Germline V gene sequence: CDR1 ENHRY, CDR2 SYGVKD. The CDR3 DNA is TGTGCCATCAGTGATATTAGCAATCAGCCCCAGCATTTT. It encodes CAISDISNQPQHF.

This clone was observed a handful of times. The chain combines TRBV29-1 with TRBJ1-6; D remains unclear. The CDR3 covers 13 residues. Trimming cost V 4 bases and J 2 bases, with 6 bases left between them. The germline CDR1 and CDR2 sequences are SQVTM and ANQGSEA. In DNA, the CDR3 is TGCAGCGTTGGCGTGGCCTATAATTCACCCCTCCACTTT. It encodes CSVGVAYNSPLHF.